This T cell receptor (beta chain) was identified during a study of T cells after posttransplantation cyclophosphamide. Study-wide points: Skin or GI-infiltrating T cells shared few TRB sequences with blood.

The germline CDR1 and CDR2 sequences are LNHDA and SQIVND (reference sequence). The CDR3 spans 14 residues. J was trimmed by 7 bases and V by 4 bases; bases with no gene match: 6. For this clone: What it recognizes is unknown. Additional DNA sequences in this sample encode the identical CDR3.

Control samples came 1 year after myeloablative marrow transplants with methotrexate plus calcineurin inhibitor. Data came from immunoSEQ multiplex PCR; TCRdb stores just in-frame clones and leaves some out. The sample has about 10,000 clones, roughly 90% seen once. The source of this sequence is a male patient aged 25 to 39 who received an allogeneic stem cell transplant from an unrelated donor, was CMV-positive, and had no GVHD. These T cells may partly come from the graft donor. This sequence joins TRBV19 and TRBJ2-7, with TRBD1 identical over 11 bases. This material consisted of PBMCs, taken after an allogeneic stem cell transplant with a calcineurin inhibitor and methotrexate. CDR3 DNA sequence: TGTGCCAGTAGTAACGGACAGGGGGCCGAAGAGCAGTACTTC. This gives the protein CASSNGQGAEEQYF.